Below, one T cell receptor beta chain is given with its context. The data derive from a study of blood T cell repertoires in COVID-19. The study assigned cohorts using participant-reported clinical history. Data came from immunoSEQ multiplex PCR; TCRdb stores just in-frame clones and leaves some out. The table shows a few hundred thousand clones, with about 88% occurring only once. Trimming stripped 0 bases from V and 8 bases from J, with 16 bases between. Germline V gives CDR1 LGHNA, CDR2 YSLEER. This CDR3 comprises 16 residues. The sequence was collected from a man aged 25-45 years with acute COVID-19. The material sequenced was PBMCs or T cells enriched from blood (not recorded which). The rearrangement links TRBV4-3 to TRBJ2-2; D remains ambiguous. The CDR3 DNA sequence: TGCGCCAGCAGCCAAGATGGCGCGACCAGAGCGGGGGAGCTGTTTTTT. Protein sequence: CASSQDGATRAGELFF.